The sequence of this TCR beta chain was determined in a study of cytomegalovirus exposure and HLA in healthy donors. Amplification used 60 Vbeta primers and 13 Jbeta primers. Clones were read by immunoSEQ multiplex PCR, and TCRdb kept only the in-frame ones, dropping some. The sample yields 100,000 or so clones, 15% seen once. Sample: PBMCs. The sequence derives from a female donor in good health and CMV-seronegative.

CDR3 DNA: TGTGCCAGCGGCCCCCGCCCCGTTGAAGTGCAGTATTTT. This translates into CASGPRPVEVQYF. The rearrangement joins TRBV7-6 to TRBJ2-3; D gene ambiguous. V lost 8 bases to trimming and J lost 11 bases, with 20 bases between them. The CDR3 runs 13 residues. From germline, CDR1 is SGHVS and CDR2 FNYEAQ.